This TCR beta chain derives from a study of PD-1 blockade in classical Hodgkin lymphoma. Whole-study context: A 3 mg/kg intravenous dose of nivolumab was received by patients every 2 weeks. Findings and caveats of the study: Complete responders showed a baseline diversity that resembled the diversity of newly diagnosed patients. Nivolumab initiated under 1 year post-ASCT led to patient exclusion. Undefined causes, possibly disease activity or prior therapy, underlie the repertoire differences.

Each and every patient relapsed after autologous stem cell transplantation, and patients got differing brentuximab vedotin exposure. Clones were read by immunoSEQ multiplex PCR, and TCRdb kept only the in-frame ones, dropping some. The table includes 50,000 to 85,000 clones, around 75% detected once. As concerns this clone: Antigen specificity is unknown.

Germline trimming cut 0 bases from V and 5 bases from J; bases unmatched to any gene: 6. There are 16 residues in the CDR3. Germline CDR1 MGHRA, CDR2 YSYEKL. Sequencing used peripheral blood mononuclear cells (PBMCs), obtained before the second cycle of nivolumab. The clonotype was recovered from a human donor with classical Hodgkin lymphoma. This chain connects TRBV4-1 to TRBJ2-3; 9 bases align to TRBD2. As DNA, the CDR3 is TGCGCCAGCAGCCAAGATCAGGAAGCGGGGGGAGATACGCAGTATTTT. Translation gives CASSQDQEAGGDTQYF.